Shown below are 15 T cell receptor beta chains from a single sample sequenced in a study of blood T cells in healthy people across ages. Using a J-beta primer mix together with a sample-barcoded 5' primer, a second PCR was run for roughly 6 to 11 cycles. TCRdb re-derived calls from the 5' RACE reads in MiXCR, one entry per CDR3 protein. The sample has around 1,800,000 distinct CDR3 sequences, 39% seen once. Sequences were obtained from blood. The receptors were sampled from a human donor in good health.

The genes are TRBV20-1 and TRBJ2-1; possible D gene TRBD1, 5 bases. Germline V gene sequence: CDR1 DFQATT, CDR2 SNEGSKA (reference sequence). Trimming removed 6 bases from V and 3 bases from J, with 21 bases in between. The CDR3 has 16 amino acids. In nucleotides, the CDR3 is TGCAGTGCAGTTATTCTCGACAGAGGTTTCTACAATGAGCAGTTCTTC. It is translated as CSAVILDRGFYNEQFF.

This clonotype was observed a handful of times. The rearrangement links TRBV12-3 or TRBV12-4 to TRBJ2-7; 7 nucleotides align to TRBD1. Germline trimming cut 4 bases from V and 7 bases from J; bases unmatched to any gene: 4. This CDR3 spans 12 amino acids. Here the CDR3 DNA reads TGTGCCAGCAGTTATACAGGGGAGGAGCAGTACTTC. This translates into CASSYTGEEQYF.

The chain carries TRBV9 and TRBJ2-3; TRBD2 might be the D (7 bases). The germline V gene has CDR1 SGDLS and CDR2 YYNGEE. V was shortened by 3 bases and J by 8 bases, with 16 bases between the two germline ends. This CDR3 has 14 amino acids. The CDR3 is CASSEGGGWGTQYF. CDR3 DNA sequence: TGTGCCAGCAGCGAAGGGGGGGGATGGGGTACGCAGTATTTT.

J is TRBJ2-7 and V is TRBV20-1, with 8 bases matching TRBD1. The CDR3 is 13 residues long. The V segment lost 5 bases and the J segment 4 bases; nucleotides outside the gene matches: 7. Germline CDR1 reads DFQATT; CDR2 reads SNEGSKA (reference sequence). The CDR3 here is CSASRDRYYEQYF. The CDR3 DNA sequence: TGCAGTGCTTCCCGGGACAGGTATTACGAGCAGTACTTC.

The CDR3 reads CASSLDWTANYGYTF. The CDR3 DNA reads TGTGCCAGCAGCTTAGACTGGACGGCCAACTATGGCTACACCTTC. The rearrangement joins TRBV7-2 to TRBJ1-2; D remains ambiguous. The V end lost 1 base, the J end lost 2 bases, and 11 bases lay between the germline ends. The germline gives CDR1 SGHTA, CDR2 FQGNSA. CDR3 length equals 15 residues.

This clonotype has a handful of counts. The chain recombines TRBV12-5 with TRBJ1-5; 7 positions match TRBD1. The germline V gene has CDR1 LGHNT and CDR2 FRNRAP. V lost 1 base and J lost 7; bases outside the gene matches: 28. There are 22 residues in the CDR3. The chain's CDR3 is CASGLALWGPDRDTPRGQPQHF. In DNA form, the CDR3 reads TGTGCTAGTGGTTTGGCCCTCTGGGGCCCAGACAGGGACACTCCTCGGGGGCAGCCCCAGCATTTT.

The chain has TRBV29-1 and TRBJ1-5; 9 nucleotides align to TRBD1. CDR3 length: 14 amino acids. CDR1 is SQVTM and CDR2 is ANQGSEA in the germline V gene. V was clipped by 6 bases and J by 2 bases; unmatched bases: 5. The CDR3 spells CSVATGGRNQPQHF. In DNA form, the CDR3 reads TGCAGCGTGGCTACAGGGGGCCGCAATCAGCCCCAGCATTTT.

This clonotype occurred a few times. This chain links TRBV15 with TRBJ2-1, with D tentatively TRBD1 or TRBD2 (5 bases each). CDR3 length equals 16 residues. CDR1 is LNHNV and CDR2 is YYDKDF in the germline V gene (reference sequence). V lost 5 bases, J lost 5 bases, and 19 bases lay in between. The CDR3 DNA sequence: TGTGCCACCAGCCAATACGATAGGGACGGTCACAATGAGCAGTTCTTC. Translating it yields CATSQYDRDGHNEQFF. Full variable domain (missing parts from reference TRBV15 and TRBJ2-1): DAMVIQNPRYQVTQFGKPVTLSCSQTLNHNVMYWYQQKSSQAPKLLFHYYDKDFNNEADTPDNFQSRRPNTSFCFLDIRSPGLGDTAMYLCATSQYDRDGHNEQFFGPGTRLTVL.

The chain recombines TRBV7-8 with TRBJ2-3, with D unclear. CDR3 size: 16 residues. Germline-derived CDR1 and CDR2 are SGHVS and FQNEAQ. Trimming took off 1 base at V and 2 bases at J, with 13 bases between the two ends. The CDR3 nucleotides are TGTGCCAGCAGCTTAGAGGATCTGGAAATCACAGATACGCAGTATTTT. This codes for CASSLEDLEITDTQYF.

In its sample, this clonotype was seen a few times. V and J are TRBV4-2 and TRBJ2-5; 10 nucleotides match TRBD2. J lost 2 bases, V lost 1 base, and 10 bases had no gene match. Germline-derived CDR1 and CDR2 are LGHNA and YNFKEQ. The CDR3 spans 18 residues. The CDR3 DNA is TGTGCCAGCAGCCAAGGGTCTTTAGCGGGGGGTGATCAAGAGACCCAGTACTTC. This gives the protein CASSQGSLAGGDQETQYF.

This clonotype was seen a few times. V is TRBV20-1 and J is TRBJ2-7, with 9 bases fitting TRBD2. Germline V lookup: CDR1 DFQATT, CDR2 SNEGSKA (reference sequence). The J segment lost 2 bases and the V segment lost 6 bases, leaving 11 bases of the junction unmatched. This CDR3 has 15 residues. The CDR3 DNA reads TGCAGTGCGGGAAAGATAGCGGGGGCCCCCTACGAGCAGTACTTC. Amino acids: CSAGKIAGAPYEQYF.

This clonotype was observed a few times. CDR3 sequence (DNA): TGCAGCGTTGAAGACCCAATCTTGTACACTGAAGCTTTCTTT. It specifies CSVEDPILYTEAFF. V usage is TRBV29-1 and J usage is TRBJ1-1; D gene unclear. Germline V gene data show CDR1 as SQVTM and CDR2 as ANQGSEA. The CDR3 loop spans 14 amino acids. With 0 bases removed from V and 3 bases from J, the gap between germline ends came to 11 bases.

V and J are TRBV6-5 and TRBJ2-4; D possibly corresponds to TRBD1 (6 bases). This CDR3 region has 16 residues. Germline V gene sequence: CDR1 MNHEY, CDR2 SVGAGI. Trimming removed 11 bases from V and 3 bases from J, with 23 bases in between. The CDR3 here is CADRMGVRVVKNIQYF. The CDR3 DNA reads as TGTGCCGACAGGATGGGAGTTCGGGTGGTCAAAAACATTCAGTACTTC.

This chain joins TRBV4-2 and TRBJ1-6; 12 bases line up with TRBD1. The CDR3 loop spans 18 amino acids. Germline assignment: CDR1 LGHNA and CDR2 YNFKEQ. After removal of 5 bases from V and 11 bases from J, the junction contained 16 bases not matched to a gene. The CDR3 sequence is CASSSIFSGTGGYPPLHF. The CDR3 nucleotides read TGTGCCAGCAGCTCAATTTTCTCCGGGACAGGGGGCTATCCACCCCTCCACTTT.

V is TRBV29-1 and J is TRBJ2-3; 8 bases fit TRBD2. From germline, CDR1 is SQVTM and CDR2 ANQGSEA. The V segment lost 8 bases and the J segment 2 bases; nucleotides outside the gene matches: 12. The CDR3 sequence is 15 residues long. In DNA form, the CDR3 reads TGCAGCCACCGTTCGGGGGGGCTAGACACAGATACGCAGTATTTT. Amino acid sequence: CSHRSGGLDTDTQYF.